The following is a TCR beta chain sequence with its context. The antigen is undetermined. The data were obtained in a study of Ad26.COV2.S vaccination and SARS-CoV-2 variants. General observations from the study: The placebo group had lower spike-specific TCR breadth than the vaccine recipients did. Similar non-spike TCR breadth was observed in recipients of vaccine and of placebo.

This table comes from immunoSEQ multiplex PCR, and its TCRdb copy is limited to in-frame clones, with some not included. Among some 410,000 clones listed, approximately 92% were seen once. Treatment defined: roughly 18 received Ad26.COV2.S at low or high dose, single or two shots; roughly five received placebo; per-sample allocation not given. Samples were taken on day 63 after the first vaccine or placebo injection. Within Boston, the person who donated was an adult of 18-55 years. This vaccine is an Ad26 vector that expresses the Wuhan-strain SARS-CoV-2 spike. The sequence derives from a person between 18 and 60 years old who received the Ad26.COV2.S COVID-19 vaccine or a placebo. The source material was peripheral blood, sampled in a trial of Ad26.COV2.S vaccine versus placebo.

The CDR3 DNA reads as TGTGCCAGCAGCCAAGTCAGCGGGGTTCCAGATACGCAGTATTTT. It is translated as CASSQVSGVPDTQYF. The chain has TRBV3-1 (or the pseudogene TRBV3-2) and TRBJ2-3; 7 bases match TRBD2. Germline loops: CDR1 LGHDT, CDR2 YNNKEL (reference sequence). The CDR3 is 15 amino acids. V was clipped by 1 base and J by 4 bases; unmatched bases: 5.